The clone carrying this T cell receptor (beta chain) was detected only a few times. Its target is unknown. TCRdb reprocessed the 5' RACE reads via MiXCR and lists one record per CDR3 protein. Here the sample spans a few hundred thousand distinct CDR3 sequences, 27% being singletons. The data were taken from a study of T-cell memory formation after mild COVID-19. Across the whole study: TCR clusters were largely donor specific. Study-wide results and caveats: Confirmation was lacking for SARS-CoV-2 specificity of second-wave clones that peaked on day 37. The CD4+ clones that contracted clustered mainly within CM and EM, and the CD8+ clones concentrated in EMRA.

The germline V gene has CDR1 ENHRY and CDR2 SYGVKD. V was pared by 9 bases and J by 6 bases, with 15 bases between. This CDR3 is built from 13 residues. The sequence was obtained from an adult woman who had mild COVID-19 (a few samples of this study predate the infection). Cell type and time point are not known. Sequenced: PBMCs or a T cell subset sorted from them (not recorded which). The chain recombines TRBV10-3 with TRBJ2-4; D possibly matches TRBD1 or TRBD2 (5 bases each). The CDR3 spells CAIGDGLANIQYF. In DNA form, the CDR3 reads TGTGCCATAGGGGACGGATTAGCAAACATTCAGTACTTC.